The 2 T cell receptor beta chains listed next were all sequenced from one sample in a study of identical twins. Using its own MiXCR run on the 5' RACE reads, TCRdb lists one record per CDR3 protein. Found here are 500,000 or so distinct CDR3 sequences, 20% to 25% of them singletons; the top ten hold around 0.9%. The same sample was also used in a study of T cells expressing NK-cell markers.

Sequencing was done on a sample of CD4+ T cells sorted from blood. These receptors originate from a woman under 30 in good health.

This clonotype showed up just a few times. This chain's CDR3 is CSARGFGDLYNEQFF. The CDR3 DNA follows: TGCAGTGCTAGAGGGTTCGGGGACCTTTACAATGAGCAGTTCTTC. V usage is TRBV20-1 and J usage is TRBJ2-1; D possibly matches TRBD1 or TRBD2 (5 bases each). Trimming shortened V by 1 base and J by 4 bases, and 14 bases separated the two germline ends. Looked up from germline, CDR1 is DFQATT and CDR2 is SNEGSKA (reference sequence). CDR3 length: 15 amino acids.

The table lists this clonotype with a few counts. The CDR3 sequence is CASSPGGGTVYEQYF. The CDR3 DNA is TGCGCCAGCAGCCCCGGTGGGGGGACAGTCTACGAGCAGTACTTC. V and J are TRBV5-1 and TRBJ2-7; a weak D match, TRBD1 (7 bases). Trimming stripped 4 bases from V and 3 bases from J, with 17 bases between. Germline CDR1 and CDR2: SGHRS and YFSETQ. This CDR3 has 15 amino acids.